A selection of T cell receptor beta chains follows, all from one sample in a study of T-cell memory formation after mild COVID-19. TCRdb called the 5' RACE reads again in MiXCR, with one record for every CDR3 protein. In the table there are approximately 490,000 distinct CDR3 sequences, roughly 22% of which are singletons. Sequencing was performed on PBMCs or a T cell subset sorted from them (not recorded which). These TCRs come from an adult woman who had mild COVID-19 (a few samples of this study predate the infection). Cell type and time point are not known. CDR3s include the opening cysteine and the closing phenylalanine or tryptophan. The order of the fields is J gene, V gene, clone size, D gene, CDR3 DNA, CDR3 protein. D genes are given only for firm matches. Rows may omit the clone size; those that give it use once, few, many or a size class.

>TRBJ2-5|TRBV7-7|NA|TRBD2
TGTGCTAGCAGCGGGGGAGAAGAGACCCAGTACTTC
CASSGGEETQYF
>TRBJ2-3|TRBV24-1|NA|TRBD2
TGTGCCACCAGTGATTTAGGACTAGCGCGAGATACGCAGTATTTT
CATSDLGLARDTQYF
>TRBJ2-6|TRBV6-5|few|TRBD2
TGTGCCAGCAGGGATAGCGGGGGACTAATCTCTGGGGCCAACGTCCTGACTTTC
CASRDSGGLISGANVLTF
>TRBJ1-5|TRBV5-5|NA|TRBD1
TGTGCCAGCAGCACGGGACAGGTCCGAAAGGGCAATCAGCCCCAGCATTTT
CASSTGQVRKGNQPQHF
>TRBJ2-3|TRBV2|few|NA
TGTGCCAGCAACTTAGAGGCAGATACGCAGTATTTT
CASNLEADTQYF
>TRBJ2-7|TRBV6-5|few|TRBD2
TGTGCCAGCAGTTACTCGCTAGCGGGAGGGCCCTACGAGCAGTACTTC
CASSYSLAGGPYEQYF
>TRBJ2-2|TRBV4-3|NA|TRBD2
TGCGCCAGCAGCCAGGGGGGGATCACCGGGGAGCTGTTTTTT
CASSQGGITGELFF
>TRBJ2-4|TRBV4-1|few|NA
TGCGCCAGCAGCCAAGAGGGGGCGGGCCCAGTCATTCAGTACTTC
CASSQEGAGPVIQYF
>TRBJ2-7|TRBV5-6|NA|NA
TGTGCCAGCAGCTCCGGTACGGGCGAGCAGTACTTC
CASSSGTGEQYF
>TRBJ2-2|TRBV20-1|few|NA
TGCAGTGCTAGAGCGGGTCAACCGAACACCGGGGAGCTGTTTTTT
CSARAGQPNTGELFF